Shown below are 10 T cell receptor beta chains from a single sample sequenced in a study of T cell responses to AZD1222 COVID-19 vaccine. TCRdb's table, derived via immunoSEQ multiplex PCR, lists solely in-frame clones and lacks some. This repertoire shows approximately 89,000 clones, around nine tenths found once; its top ten account for less than 3%. The sequenced sample was peripheral blood, obtained on day 0 of AZD1222 vaccination. The origin of the receptors is an adult in good health.

The rearrangement links TRBV7-9 to TRBJ1-2; D might be TRBD1 (5 bases). CDR1 and CDR2 (germline): SEHNR, FQNEAQ (reference sequence). V shed 5 bases and J shed 4 bases, with 11 bases lying between them. CDR3 size: 13 residues. In DNA, the CDR3 is TGTGCCAGCAGCCGGCGGGGCGTCTATGGCTACACCTTC. Encoded protein: CASSRRGVYGYTF.

V gene TRBV19 combines with J gene TRBJ1-2, with 11 bases aligning to TRBD1. There are 13 residues in the CDR3. Germline-derived CDR1 and CDR2 are LNHDA and SQIVND (reference sequence). The ends lost 9 bases at V and 7 bases at J; junction bases unmatched: 7. DNA for the CDR3: TGTGCCAGCGTTGGACAGGGGGCGCTTGGCTACACCTTC. It codes for CASVGQGALGYTF.

The chain employs TRBV28 and TRBJ2-7; 9 bases map to TRBD2. Germline-derived CDR1 and CDR2 are MDHEN and SYDVKM. The CDR3 contains 15 residues. The V segment lost 3 bases and the J segment 3 bases; nucleotides outside the gene matches: 6. In nucleotides, the CDR3 is TGTGCCAGCAGTTTTATTGGTAGCGGGGGCTACGAGCAGTACTTC. Its translation is CASSFIGSGGYEQYF. Using reference TRBV28 and TRBJ2-7 for the parts outside the CDR3, the full variable domain is DVKVTQSSRYLVKRTGEKVFLECVQDMDHENMFWYRQDPGLGLRLIYFSYDVKMKEKGDIPEGYSVSREKKERFSLILESASTNQTSMYLCASSFIGSGGYEQYFGPGTRLTVT.

The chain recombines TRBV7-2 with TRBJ1-5; TRBD1 matches 10 bases. The germline V gene encodes CDR1 SGHTA and CDR2 FQGNSA. This CDR3 contains 15 residues. The trim removed 2 bases at V and 6 bases at J, leaving 4 bases unmatched. The CDR3 sequence: CASSLRDRGPQPQHF. The CDR3 coding sequence is TGTGCCAGCAGCTTAAGGGACAGGGGTCCTCAGCCCCAGCATTTT.

V gene TRBV19 combines with J gene TRBJ1-4; TRBD1 matches 9 bases. With V trimmed by 6 bases and J by 0 bases, 5 bases remained unmatched. Germline V lookup: CDR1 LNHDA, CDR2 SQIVND (reference sequence). The CDR3 loop spans 16 amino acids. CDR3 bases: TGTGCCAGTAGCGGACAGGGGTTCGCAACTAATGAAAAACTGTTTTTT. Translating it yields CASSGQGFATNEKLFF.

CDR3 DNA sequence: TGTGCCAGCAGCCCAACGATACTGGGGGAAAAACTGTTTTTT. This gives the protein CASSPTILGEKLFF. The chain uses TRBV21-1 and TRBJ1-4. TRBV21-1 is annotated as a pseudogene. The CDR3 runs to 14 residues.

This sequence joins TRBV19 and TRBJ2-2; no firm D call. The CDR3 is 13 amino acids. Looked up from germline, CDR1 is LNHDA and CDR2 is SQIVND (reference sequence). With 9 bases removed from V and 0 bases from J, the gap between germline ends came to 8 bases. DNA for the CDR3: TGTGCCAGCGCCCTTACGAACACCGGGGAGCTGTTTTTT. Encoded protein: CASALTNTGELFF.

The J gene is TRBJ2-2, the V gene TRBV11-3; D perhaps matches TRBD2 (5 bases). Germline V lookup: CDR1 SGHNT, CDR2 YENEEA. The CDR3 totals 17 residues. Trimming removed 1 base from V and 0 bases from J, with 12 bases in between. The CDR3, as DNA: TGTGCCAGCAGCTTAGTGGGGAGTTTCGCGAACACCGGGGAGCTGTTTTTT. It is translated as CASSLVGSFANTGELFF. Together with reference TRBV11-3 and TRBJ2-2, the CDR3 gives the full variable domain: EAGVVQSPRYKIIEKKQPVAFWCNPISGHNTLYWYLQNLGQGPELLIRYENEEAVDDSQLPKDRFSAERLKGVDSTLKIQPAELGDSAVYLCASSLVGSFANTGELFFGEGSRLTVL.

V gene TRBV21-1 combines with J gene TRBJ2-1; TRBD1 is taken as the D call from the table, unchecked against the DNA. TRBV21-1 is a pseudogene. This CDR3 is 16 amino acids long. The DNA for the CDR3 is TGTGCCAGCAGCTGTCCCGCGGACAGGGAAGCTAGTGAGCAGTTCTTC. Amino acid sequence: CASSCPADREASEQFF.

This chain uses TRBV19 with TRBJ1-5; 9 nucleotides agree with TRBD1. The CDR3 length is 14 residues. V lost 5 bases to trimming and J lost 7 bases; unmatched junction nucleotides: 6. Germline CDR1 and CDR2: LNHDA and SQIVND (reference sequence). CDR3 DNA: TGTGCCAGTAGTGTTACAGGGGGCGGACAGCCCCAGCATTTT. Protein product: CASSVTGGGQPQHF.